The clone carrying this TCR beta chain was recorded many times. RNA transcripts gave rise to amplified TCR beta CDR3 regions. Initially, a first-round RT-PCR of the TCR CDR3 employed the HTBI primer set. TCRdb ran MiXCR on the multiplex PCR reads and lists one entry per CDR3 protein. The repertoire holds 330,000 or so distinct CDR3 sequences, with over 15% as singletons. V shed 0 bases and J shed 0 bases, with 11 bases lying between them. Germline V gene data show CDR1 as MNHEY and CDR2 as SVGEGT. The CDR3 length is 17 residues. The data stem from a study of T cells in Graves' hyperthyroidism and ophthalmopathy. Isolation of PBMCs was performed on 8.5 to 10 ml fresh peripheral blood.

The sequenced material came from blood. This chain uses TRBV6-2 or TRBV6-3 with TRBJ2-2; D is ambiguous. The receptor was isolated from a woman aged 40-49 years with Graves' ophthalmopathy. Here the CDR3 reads CASSYSGALANTGELFF. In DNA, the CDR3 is TGTGCCAGCAGTTACTCTGGAGCTCTCGCGAACACCGGGGAGCTGTTTTTT.